The 24 T cell receptor beta chains listed next were all sequenced from one sample in a study of cytomegalovirus exposure and HLA in healthy donors. PCR primers comprised 60 Vbeta and 13 Jbeta primers. The table came from immunoSEQ multiplex PCR; TCRdb's copy has only in-frame clones and leaves some out. The ten top clones account for over 2%, within a sample of roughly 120,000 clones. Sequenced: PBMCs. The source of these receptors is a man aged 35-49 years in good health and CMV-seronegative.

This chain uses TRBV6-6 with TRBJ1-1; no definite D call. Germline V gene lookup returns CDR1 MNHNY and CDR2 SVGAGI (reference sequence). This CDR3 region has 13 residues. V was cut by 0 bases and J by 8 bases, with 10 bases left in between. This chain's CDR3 is CASSYSKAGEAFF. As DNA, the CDR3 is TGTGCCAGCAGTTACTCGAAGGCCGGGGAAGCTTTCTTT.

V gene TRBV7-2 combines with J gene TRBJ2-3; 9 bases align to TRBD2. Germline lookup yields CDR1 SGHTA and CDR2 FQGNSA. With V trimmed by 6 bases and J by 8 bases, 12 bases remained unmatched. CDR3 length: 15 residues. The CDR3 DNA is TGTGCCAGCAGACAGAGGGTAGCGGGAGAGGGTACGCAGTATTTT. Protein product: CASRQRVAGEGTQYF.

In nucleotides, the CDR3 is TGTGCCAGCTCACCACCGAAGGGGGCTGGAAACACCATATATTTT. Its protein product is CASSPPKGAGNTIYF. The genes are TRBV18 and TRBJ1-3, with D possibly matching TRBD1 (6 bases). Deletions cut 0 bases from V and 2 bases from J, with 8 bases between. Germline assignment: CDR1 KGHSH and CDR2 LQKENI. This CDR3 is built from 15 residues.

This chain uses TRBV19 with TRBJ1-3, with 7 bases lining up with TRBD1. The V gene's germline CDR1 is LNHDA and CDR2 SQIVND (reference sequence). The CDR3 sequence is 16 residues long. The ends lost 6 bases at V and 0 bases at J; junction bases unmatched: 8. This CDR3 is CASSQGQPSSGNTIYF. CDR3 nucleotides: TGTGCCAGTAGCCAGGGACAGCCTTCCTCTGGAAACACCATATATTTT.

J is TRBJ1-2 and V is TRBV10-3; 7 nucleotides line up with TRBD1. Losses at the gene ends were 8 bases for V and 3 bases for J; bases not matched to a gene: 3. CDR3 length: 12 residues. Germline V gene data show CDR1 as ENHRY and CDR2 as SYGVKD. CDR3 DNA: TGTGCCATCTCAGGGGGAGACTATGGCTACACCTTC. Encoded protein: CAISGGDYGYTF.

The chain combines TRBV28 with TRBJ1-1; no clear D. The CDR3 covers 13 residues. Germline-derived CDR1 and CDR2 are MDHEN and SYDVKM. The V and J ends lost 3 bases and 1 base respectively, with 6 bases between them. CDR3 loop: CASSFEGNTEAFF. The DNA for the CDR3 is TGTGCCAGCAGTTTTGAGGGGAACACTGAAGCTTTCTTT. Based on the CDR3 plus reference TRBV28 and TRBJ1-1, the full variable domain is DVKVTQSSRYLVKRTGEKVFLECVQDMDHENMFWYRQDPGLGLRLIYFSYDVKMKEKGDIPEGYSVSREKKERFSLILESASTNQTSMYLCASSFEGNTEAFFGQGTRLTVV.

The V call is TRBV7-2, the J call TRBJ2-1; 11 bases fit TRBD2. Germline assignment: CDR1 SGHTA and CDR2 FQGNSA. CDR3 length: 19 residues. V was pared by 5 bases and J by 1 base, with 13 bases of the junction left unmatched. CDR3 in DNA: TGTGCCAGCAGCCGGACAACTAGCGGGAGAAGAGGGTCCTACAATGAGCAGTTCTTC. Protein: CASSRTTSGRRGSYNEQFF.

This chain connects TRBV5-1 to TRBJ1-5; 8 bases fit TRBD1. This CDR3 comprises 13 residues. After removal of 6 bases from V and 4 bases from J, the junction contained 3 bases not matched to a gene. Germline CDR1 and CDR2: SGHRS and YFSETQ. In nucleotides, the CDR3 is TGCGCCAGCATAGACAGGGGTAATCAGCCCCAGCATTTT. Its protein product is CASIDRGNQPQHF.

V gene TRBV7-9 combines with J gene TRBJ2-5, with D perhaps TRBD1 (5 bases). Trimming stripped 4 bases from V and 2 bases from J, with 14 bases between. Germline V gene lookup returns CDR1 SEHNR and CDR2 FQNEAQ (reference sequence). This CDR3 has 15 residues. The CDR3 DNA reads TGTGCCAGCAGCTCCCGGTGGGCAGGGCAAGAGACCCAGTACTTC. Translation gives CASSSRWAGQETQYF. The variable domain in full, with the rest retrieved from reference TRBV7-9 and TRBJ2-5, is DTGVSQNPRHKITKRGQNVTFRCDPISEHNRLYWYRQTLGQGPEFLTYFQNEAQLEKSRLLSDRFSAERPKGSFSTLEIQRTEQGDSAMYLCASSSRWAGQETQYFGPGTRLLVL.

The CDR3 nucleotides read TGTGCCAGCAGGCCGCGGACAGGGTCGAACACCGGGGAGCTGTTTTTT. This sequence encodes CASRPRTGSNTGELFF. This chain connects TRBV28 to TRBJ2-2, with 8 bases fitting TRBD1. The germline gives CDR1 MDHEN, CDR2 SYDVKM. Losses at the gene ends were 6 bases for V and 0 bases for J; bases not matched to a gene: 6. The CDR3 consists of 16 residues.

This rearrangement joins TRBV5-5 to TRBJ2-7; no firm D call. Germline V gene sequence: CDR1 SGHKS, CDR2 YYEKEE (reference sequence). The V gene lost 0 bases and the J gene lost 6 bases, with 19 bases spanning the gap. The CDR3 is 16 amino acids. CDR3 region: CASSLAPTLAYSEQYF. CDR3 DNA sequence: TGTGCCAGCAGCTTGGCACCCACCTTGGCTTACAGCGAGCAGTACTTC.

The genes are TRBV7-2 and TRBJ2-2, with D perhaps matching TRBD1 (5 bases). CDR3 size: 14 residues. Germline V lookup: CDR1 SGHTA, CDR2 FQGNSA. The V and J ends lost 8 bases and 3 bases respectively, with 13 bases between them. The CDR3 reads CASGAGIHTGELFF. CDR3 in DNA: TGTGCCAGCGGCGCAGGGATCCACACCGGGGAGCTGTTTTTT.

The chain carries TRBV7-9 and TRBJ2-1, with 8 bases aligning to TRBD2. The V gene end was trimmed by 2 bases and the J gene end by 1 base; junction bases not matched to a gene: 4. The germline V gene encodes CDR1 SEHNR and CDR2 FQNEAQ (reference sequence). There are 16 residues in the CDR3. The CDR3 DNA reads as TGTGCCAGCAGCTTATCGGGGGGGAGATCCTACAATGAGCAGTTCTTC. This translates into CASSLSGGRSYNEQFF.

The chain carries TRBV7-2 and TRBJ2-5; D unclear. The CDR3 runs to 13 residues. V lost 5 bases to trimming and J lost 3 bases, with 10 bases between them. Germline CDR1 reads SGHTA; CDR2 reads FQGNSA. The CDR3 region is CASSENREETQYF. The CDR3 DNA reads as TGTGCCAGCAGCGAGAATCGGGAAGAGACCCAGTACTTC.

V and J are TRBV2 and TRBJ2-7; 12 nucleotides match TRBD2. The CDR3 loop spans 14 amino acids. V lost 6 bases, J lost 4 bases, and 4 bases stayed unmatched. Germline-derived CDR1 and CDR2 are SNHLY and FYNNEI. CDR3 sequence reads: CASRPSGGGYEQYF. The CDR3 bases are TGTGCCAGCAGGCCTAGCGGGGGGGGTTACGAGCAGTACTTC.

The J gene is TRBJ2-7, the V gene TRBV11-2, with 9 positions matching TRBD2. The CDR3 loop spans 14 amino acids. V dropped 3 bases and J dropped 4; count of bases not matched to a gene: 4. The germline V gene has CDR1 SGHAT and CDR2 FQNNGV. In DNA, the CDR3 is TGTGCCAGCAGCTTCTTAGCGGGAGTTTACGAGCAGTACTTC. It codes for CASSFLAGVYEQYF.

This sequence joins TRBV5-1 and TRBJ1-1; a weak D match, TRBD1 (6 bases). Germline V gives CDR1 SGHRS, CDR2 YFSETQ. The CDR3 has 14 amino acids. V lost 1 base to trimming and J lost 1 base, with 8 bases between them. The CDR3 bases are TGCGCCAGCAGCTTGCGGACAGAGAACACTGAAGCTTTCTTT. This codes for CASSLRTENTEAFF.

The CDR3 spells CASSPLGQGSGANVLTF. The CDR3, as DNA: TGTGCCAGCTCACCCCTAGGACAGGGCTCTGGGGCCAACGTCCTGACTTTC. This chain links TRBV18 with TRBJ2-6; 8 bases align to TRBD1. Germline CDR1 KGHSH, CDR2 LQKENI. CDR3 length: 17 residues. The trim removed 3 bases at V and 0 bases at J, leaving 4 bases unmatched.

V is TRBV25-1 and J is TRBJ2-7; possible D gene TRBD1, 6 bases. Between the trimmed V and J ends, which lost 1 base and 5 bases, there was a span of 12 bases. CDR1 is MGHDK, CDR2 SYGVNS, per germline. CDR3 length: 14 amino acids. CDR3 in DNA: TGTGCCAGCAGTGAATCAGGGGTCGGGAACGAGCAGTACTTC. Translation: CASSESGVGNEQYF.

On this clone itself: Additional DNA sequences in this sample encode the identical CDR3. The J gene is TRBJ2-7, the V gene TRBV9, with TRBD1 matching 9 bases. The V and J ends lost 0 bases and 2 bases, in that order; junction bases with no gene match: 0. Germline lookup yields CDR1 SGDLS and CDR2 YYNGEE. The CDR3 spans 14 residues. CDR3 residues: CASSVGQGAYEQYF. DNA for the CDR3: TGTGCCAGCAGCGTAGGACAGGGGGCCTACGAGCAGTACTTC.

This sequence joins TRBV30 and TRBJ2-2; a weak D match, TRBD2 (6 bases). The CDR3 totals 17 residues. V lost 0 bases and J 4 bases, leaving 18 bases between the germline ends. Germline V gene sequence: CDR1 GTSNPN, CDR2 SVGIG (reference sequence). The CDR3 protein is CAWSVLLWGGVTGELFF. Here the CDR3 DNA reads TGTGCCTGGAGTGTACTATTGTGGGGAGGCGTCACCGGGGAGCTGTTTTTT.

J is TRBJ1-1 and V is TRBV5-4; weak D call: TRBD1 (6 bases). V shed 5 bases and J shed 6 bases, with 14 bases lying between them. Germline loops: CDR1 SGHNT, CDR2 YYREEE (reference sequence). CDR3 length: 13 amino acids. This chain's CDR3 is CASSLSPGAEAFF. CDR3 sequence (DNA): TGTGCCAGCAGTCTGTCCCCAGGGGCTGAAGCTTTCTTT. Looking up the rest from reference TRBV5-4 and TRBJ1-1 gives the full variable domain: ETGVTQSPTHLIKTRGQQVTLRCSSQSGHNTVSWYQQALGQGPQFIFQYYREEENGRGNFPPRFSGLQFPNYSSELNVNALELDDSALYLCASSLSPGAEAFFGQGTRLTVV.

The CDR3 here is CASSLDTSLDTQYF. CDR3 sequence (DNA): TGTGCCAGCAGTTTGGACACTAGCTTAGATACGCAGTATTTT. The chain carries TRBV28 and TRBJ2-3; TRBD2 is a possible D gene (6 bases). The CDR3 is 14 residues long. V lost 3 bases to trimming and J lost 5 bases, with 12 bases between them. CDR1 and CDR2 from the germline V gene are MDHEN and SYDVKM.

V is TRBV4-2 and J is TRBJ2-3; 9 bases line up with TRBD2. With V trimmed by 2 bases and J by 3 bases, 3 bases remained unmatched. The CDR3 is 15 residues long. Germline values: CDR1 LGHNA, CDR2 YNFKEQ. The CDR3 sequence is CASSQRLAGTDTQYF. The CDR3 DNA is TGTGCCAGCAGCCAAAGGCTAGCGGGAACAGATACGCAGTATTTT.